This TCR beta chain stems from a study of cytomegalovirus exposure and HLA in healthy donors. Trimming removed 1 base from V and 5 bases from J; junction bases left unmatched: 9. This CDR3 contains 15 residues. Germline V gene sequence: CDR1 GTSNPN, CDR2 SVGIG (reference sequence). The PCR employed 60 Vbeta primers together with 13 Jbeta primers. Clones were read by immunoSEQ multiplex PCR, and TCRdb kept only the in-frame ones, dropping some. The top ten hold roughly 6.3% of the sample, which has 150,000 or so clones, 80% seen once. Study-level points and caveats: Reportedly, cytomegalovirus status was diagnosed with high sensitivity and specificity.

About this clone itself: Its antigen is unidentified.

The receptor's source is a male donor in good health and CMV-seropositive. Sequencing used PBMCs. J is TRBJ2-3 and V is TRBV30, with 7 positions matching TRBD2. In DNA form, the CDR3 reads TGTGCCTGGAGTGCCTGGCGGGAGAGGGGAGATACGCAGTATTTT. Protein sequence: CAWSAWRERGDTQYF.